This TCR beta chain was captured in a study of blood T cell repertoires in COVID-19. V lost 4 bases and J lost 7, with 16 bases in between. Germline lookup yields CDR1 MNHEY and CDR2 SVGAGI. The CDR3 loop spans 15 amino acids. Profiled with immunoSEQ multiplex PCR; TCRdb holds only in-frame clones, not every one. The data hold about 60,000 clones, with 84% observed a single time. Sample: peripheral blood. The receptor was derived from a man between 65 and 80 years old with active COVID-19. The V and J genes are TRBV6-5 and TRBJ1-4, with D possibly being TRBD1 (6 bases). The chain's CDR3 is CASSSRDGQPEKLFF. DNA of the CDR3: TGTGCCAGCAGTTCCCGCGACGGACAGCCTGAAAAACTGTTTTTT.